This T cell receptor beta chain is drawn from a study of CD8 T cells in ankylosing spondylitis. This clonotype was counted between two and nine times. What it recognizes is unknown. Broader study findings: Researchers report that disease-linked clones proved CD8+ and relatively rare in peripheral blood. For ankylosing spondylitis blood, a TCR beta motif of eight or nine highly homologous variants appeared characteristic. Reactive arthritis synovial fluid and blood previously showed some of these motif variants. From matched ankylosing spondylitis synovial fluid, disease-linked clones were reportedly recovered at significantly enriched levels.

Libraries for TCR beta were made by quantitative 5'-RACE with molecular barcodes. TCRdb reanalysed the 5' RACE reads using MiXCR and keeps one entry per CDR3 protein. The sample carries about 400,000 distinct CDR3 sequences, around 20% recorded once. V shed 2 bases and J 4 bases; nucleotides not matched to a gene: 7. CDR3 length: 15 amino acids. Germline values: CDR1 SGHTA, CDR2 FQGNSA. Sequencing input: blood, either unsorted or a sorted T cell fraction (not recorded which). The clonotype comes from a male donor with ankylosing spondylitis. The V call is TRBV7-2, the J call TRBJ2-5, with 7 bases aligning to TRBD2. CDR3 nucleotide sequence: TGTGCCAGCAGCTTACCAACTAGCGCGATAGAGACCCAGTACTTC. It yields the protein CASSLPTSAIETQYF.